Here is one TCR beta chain with its context. Its specificity is not known. Germline V CDR1 and CDR2: KGHDR, SFDVKD. The CDR3 consists of 15 residues. The sample comes from a study of T cells expressing NK-cell markers. General study results and limits: Also leading the CD3+CD56-NKG2C+ fraction in several donors were these clonotypes.

What made the TCR beta cDNA was 5'RACE template switching with UMIs. TCRdb reprocessed the 5' RACE reads and keeps a single row for each CDR3 protein, giving no DNA. Here the sample table reports 200,000 to 300,000 distinct CDR3 sequences. The sample was blood T cells: a sorted CD56 or NKG2C T cell subset, CD4+ or CD8+ T cells, or bulk PBMC T cells (not recorded which). V is TRBV24-1 and J is TRBJ2-7. The clonotype originates from a woman aged 18 to 75 in good health. The CDR3 sequence: CATSDPKQGSYEQYF.